A single sample gave rise to the 20 T cell receptor beta chains below, sequenced in a study of blood T cell repertoires in COVID-19. The table came from immunoSEQ multiplex PCR; TCRdb's copy has only in-frame clones and leaves some out. The data contain a few hundred thousand clones, approximately 85% of them singletons. Sequencing was done on a sample of peripheral blood. These receptor sequences come from a human donor in a cohort sampled during active COVID-19.

CDR3 protein: CASSVGGGNTGELFF. In DNA, the CDR3 is TGTGCCAGCAGCGTAGGAGGGGGGAACACCGGGGAGCTGTTTTTT. The genes are TRBV9 and TRBJ2-2, with D possibly matching TRBD1 (6 bases). Trimming pared 0 bases from V and 1 base from J, leaving 7 bases between. The CDR3 contains 15 residues. CDR1 SGDLS and CDR2 YYNGEE come from the germline V gene.

The chain recombines TRBV30 with TRBJ2-7; D gene unclear. The CDR3 consists of 13 residues. Germline CDR1 reads GTSNPN; CDR2 reads SVGIG (reference sequence). Trimming took 5 bases from V and 0 from J, leaving 11 bases between them. This CDR3 is CAWVDKSSYEQYF. CDR3 coding DNA: TGTGCCTGGGTCGACAAGAGCTCCTACGAGCAGTACTTC.

The chain uses TRBV19 and TRBJ2-2; possible D gene TRBD1, 6 bases. Germline values: CDR1 LNHDA, CDR2 SQIVND (reference sequence). This CDR3 is 16 amino acids long. V dropped 8 bases and J dropped 0 bases, with 16 bases sitting between them. The CDR3 region is CASGEDRTSNTGELFF. The CDR3 bases are TGTGCCAGTGGCGAAGACAGGACGTCGAACACCGGGGAGCTGTTTTTT.

The chain has TRBV6-5 and TRBJ1-1; D uncertain. The CDR3 totals 15 residues. V was trimmed by 2 bases and J by 4 bases, leaving 14 bases between them. Germline V gives CDR1 MNHEY, CDR2 SVGAGI. In DNA, the CDR3 is TGTGCCAGCAGTTACGGCGGTGAGGTGGGCACTGAAGCTTTCTTT. This gives the protein CASSYGGEVGTEAFF.

This chain links TRBV10-3 with TRBJ2-3; a weak D match, TRBD2 (5 bases). Germline V CDR1 and CDR2: ENHRY, SYGVKD. Trimming took off 10 bases at V and 5 bases at J, with 16 bases between the two ends. The CDR3 totals 13 residues. CDR3 residues: CASAGQERDTQYF. The CDR3 bases are TGTGCCAGCGCGGGCCAAGAGAGAGATACGCAGTATTTT.

The rearrangement joins TRBV12-5 to TRBJ1-1; 8 nucleotides line up with TRBD1. This CDR3 has 14 amino acids. Losses at the gene ends were 6 bases for V and 4 bases for J; bases not matched to a gene: 7. Germline CDR1 is LGHNT and CDR2 is FRNRAP. Here the CDR3 DNA reads TGTGCTAGTGGCGAACAGGGGGAGCGCACTGAAGCTTTCTTT. This gives the protein CASGEQGERTEAFF.

CDR3 in amino acids: CASRGTPRYNEQFF. The DNA for the CDR3 is TGTGCCAGCAGGGGGACACCTAGGTACAATGAGCAGTTCTTC. The gene calls are TRBV2 and TRBJ2-1; D is perhaps TRBD1 (6 bases). The CDR3 is 14 amino acids. Germline V gene lookup returns CDR1 SNHLY and CDR2 FYNNEI. The V and J ends lost 6 bases and 4 bases respectively, with 13 bases between them. Filled out from reference TRBV2 and TRBJ2-1, the complete variable domain reads EPEVTQTPSHQVTQMGQEVILRCVPISNHLYFYWYRQILGQKVEFLVSFYNNEISEKSEIFDDQFSVERPDGSNFTLKIRSTKLEDSAMYFCASRGTPRYNEQFFGPGTRLTVL.

This chain joins TRBV27 and TRBJ1-2; the match to TRBD1 covers 8 bases. Germline lookup yields CDR1 MNHEY and CDR2 SMNVEV (reference sequence). J gave up 0 bases and V 4 bases, and 4 bases lay outside the gene matches. The length of the CDR3 is 15 residues. The CDR3 region is CASSWTGRANYGYTF. The CDR3 DNA reads TGTGCCAGCAGTTGGACAGGGCGAGCTAACTATGGCTACACCTTC.

This chain links TRBV6-4 with TRBJ2-1, with D possibly TRBD1 on 6 matching bases. V was pared by 2 bases and J by 4 bases, with 12 bases between. This CDR3 region has 15 residues. Germline V gene data show CDR1 as MRHNA and CDR2 as SNTAGT. CDR3 nucleotides: TGTGCCAGCAGTGACCGGGACACAACTTACAATGAGCAGTTCTTC. Its translation is CASSDRDTTYNEQFF.

The J gene is TRBJ1-2, the V gene TRBV7-9; 7 bases are a match to TRBD1. Trimming cost V 5 bases and J 0 bases; bases outside gene matches: 9. In germline, CDR1 is SEHNR, CDR2 FQNEAQ (reference sequence). The CDR3 is 16 residues long. Here the CDR3 DNA reads TGTGCCAGCAGCCCGAAACAGGGGCTAGCTAACTATGGCTACACCTTC. Translation: CASSPKQGLANYGYTF.

J is TRBJ2-4 and V is TRBV2, with 7 nucleotides matching TRBD1. The V gene end was trimmed by 6 bases and the J gene end by 0 bases; junction bases not matched to a gene: 5. From germline, CDR1 is SNHLY and CDR2 FYNNEI. The CDR3 sequence is 15 residues long. This CDR3 is CASRATGEAKNIQYF. CDR3 nucleotides: TGTGCCAGCAGGGCCACAGGGGAAGCCAAAAACATTCAGTACTTC.

The J gene is TRBJ1-2, the V gene TRBV19; 7 positions match TRBD1. Losses at the gene ends were 6 bases for V and 2 bases for J; bases not matched to a gene: 6. The germline V gene encodes CDR1 LNHDA and CDR2 SQIVND (reference sequence). The CDR3 has 14 amino acids. In DNA, the CDR3 is TGTGCCAGTAGGCAACAGGGGTCAAACTATGGCTACACCTTC. Its protein is CASRQQGSNYGYTF.

The genes are TRBV6-5 and TRBJ1-2; D not certain. The ends were cut back, 4 bases at V and 0 bases at J, with 9 bases in the middle. Germline V gene data show CDR1 as MNHEY and CDR2 as SVGAGI. This CDR3 comprises 14 residues. Here the CDR3 reads CASSSWTPNYGYTF. The CDR3 DNA reads as TGTGCCAGCAGTTCTTGGACTCCTAACTATGGCTACACCTTC.

This clone has just a few counts. J is TRBJ1-5 and V is TRBV7-2, with D possibly TRBD1 on 5 matching bases. V lost 4 bases to trimming and J lost 6 bases, with 16 bases between them. Per the germline V gene, CDR1 is SGHTA and CDR2 is FQGNSA. CDR3 length: 15 residues. The CDR3 DNA follows: TGTGCCAGCAGCTATGAGCGGGGGGGTATTCAGCCCCAGCATTTT. This codes for CASSYERGGIQPQHF.

CDR3 nucleotide sequence: TGTGCCACCAGTAATTCAGGGGTCGGTCAGCCCCAGCATTTT. This codes for CATSNSGVGQPQHF. The chain combines TRBV24-1 with TRBJ1-5; D might be TRBD1 (6 bases). From germline, CDR1 is KGHDR and CDR2 SFDVKD. The CDR3 runs to 14 residues. V was pared by 6 bases and J by 6 bases, with 14 bases between.

On this clone itself: The junction differs from germline at one of its ends, possibly a read error. V gene TRBV4-2 combines with J gene TRBJ1-2; perhaps TRBD1 as D (6 bases). The length of the CDR3 is 13 residues. The germline gives CDR1 LGHNA, CDR2 YNFKEQ. CDR3 region: CASSQGGGGGYTF. CDR3 bases: TGTGCCAGCAGTCAAGGTGGGGGCGGCGGCTACACCTTC.

To note about this clone: The same CDR3 is also encoded by other DNA sequences in this sample. This chain links TRBV14 with TRBJ1-2; no reliable D call. CDR1 and CDR2 from the germline V gene are SGHDN and FVKESK. There are 13 residues in the CDR3. The V end lost 1 base, the J end lost 4 bases, and 7 bases lay between the germline ends. The CDR3, as DNA: TGTGCCAGCAGCCAAGTGGGAGCCTATGGCTACACCTTC. Translation: CASSQVGAYGYTF. Full variable domain (missing parts from reference TRBV14 and TRBJ1-2): EAGVTQFPSHSVIEKGQTVTLRCDPISGHDNLYWYRRVMGKEIKFLLHFVKESKQDESGMPNNRFLAERTGGTYSTLKVQPAELEDSGVYFCASSQVGAYGYTFGSGTRLTVV.

The chain uses TRBV6-5 and TRBJ2-7; unclear D gene. This CDR3 spans 13 amino acids. Germline CDR1 reads MNHEY; CDR2 reads SVGAGI. Between the trimmed V and J ends, which lost 0 bases and 6 bases, there was a span of 9 bases. CDR3 region: CASSYSEFGEQYF. Here the CDR3 DNA reads TGTGCCAGCAGTTACTCTGAATTCGGCGAGCAGTACTTC.

This clone occurred once. This sequence joins TRBV6-5 and TRBJ1-1; D gene ambiguous. Germline CDR1 MNHEY, CDR2 SVGAGI. V shed 6 bases and J shed 5 bases, with 4 bases lying between them. CDR3 length: 10 amino acids. The CDR3 DNA follows: TGTGCCAGCAGAGAGACTGAAGCTTTCTTT. Amino acids: CASRETEAFF.

The J gene is TRBJ1-3, the V gene TRBV30, with D possibly TRBD1 on 5 matching bases. Germline loops: CDR1 GTSNPN, CDR2 SVGIG (reference sequence). The CDR3 length is 15 residues. V shed 0 bases and J shed 4 bases, with 13 bases lying between them. The CDR3 loop is CAWSVLGGTGNTIYF. As DNA, the CDR3 is TGTGCCTGGAGTGTACTCGGGGGGACGGGAAACACCATATATTTT.